A single sample is the source of the 32 T cell receptor beta chains below, sequenced in a study of T cells after yellow fever vaccination. TCRdb analysed the 5' RACE reads with MiXCR anew, one entry per CDR3 protein. This repertoire shows tens of thousands of distinct CDR3 sequences, roughly 6.9% found once; its top ten account for roughly 33%. This material consisted of CD8+ T cells sorted from PBMCs, taken less than 6 days after the first yellow fever vaccination. These receptor sequences come from a man between 18 and 35 years old who received the YFV17D yellow fever vaccine.

The rearrangement links TRBV5-1 to TRBJ2-1; 8 bases match TRBD2. The CDR3 consists of 17 residues. Germline CDR1 and CDR2: SGHRS and YFSETQ. After removal of 0 bases from V and 5 bases from J, the junction contained 10 bases not matched to a gene. CDR3 bases: TGCGCCAGCAGCTTGGAATTAGCGGGGCCCTTCGACAATGAGCAGTTCTTC. Amino acids: CASSLELAGPFDNEQFF.

Ten or more counts support this clonotype. The J gene is TRBJ2-1, the V gene TRBV12-3 or TRBV12-4; 8 bases are a match to TRBD1. CDR3 length: 15 residues. The junction had 8 bases not matched to a gene; V was cut back by 3 bases and J by 7 bases. The CDR3 protein is CASSFGAGGGNEQFF. CDR3 nucleotides: TGTGCCAGCAGTTTTGGAGCAGGGGGCGGGAATGAGCAGTTCTTC.

The rearrangement joins TRBV27 to TRBJ2-2; D may be TRBD1 (5 bases). The V and J ends lost 6 bases and 3 bases respectively, with 14 bases between them. The germline V gene has CDR1 MNHEY and CDR2 SMNVEV (reference sequence). The CDR3 sequence is 15 residues long. CDR3 protein: CASSFRVWDTGELFF. Here the CDR3 DNA reads TGTGCCAGCAGCTTCAGGGTCTGGGACACCGGGGAGCTGTTTTTT.

At least ten counts were recorded for this clonotype. The rearrangement uses TRBV7-8 and TRBJ2-5; D is possibly TRBD1 (5 bases). Trimming took off 5 bases at V and 5 bases at J, with 9 bases between the two ends. CDR1 is SGHVS, CDR2 FQNEAQ, per germline. This CDR3 is built from 12 residues. CDR3 sequence: CASSGAVETQYF. CDR3 coding DNA: TGTGCCAGCAGCGGGGCTGTGGAGACCCAGTACTTC.

This clonotype was observed many times. The CDR3 DNA reads TGCGCCAGCAGAAGCGGGGGAAGGCATGAGCAGTTCTTC. It specifies CASRSGGRHEQFF. The V and J genes are TRBV5-1 and TRBJ2-1; 8 bases match TRBD2. The CDR3 contains 13 residues. The V gene end was trimmed by 5 bases and the J gene end by 8 bases; junction bases not matched to a gene: 6. CDR1 SGHRS and CDR2 YFSETQ come from the germline V gene.

The chain couples TRBV19 to TRBJ1-1, with no clear D. CDR3 length equals 13 residues. CDR1 and CDR2 (germline): LNHDA, SQIVND (reference sequence). The V end lost 10 bases, the J end lost 3 bases, and 15 bases lay between the germline ends. Here the CDR3 DNA reads TGTGCCACCTCCCCGCAGAGATACACTGAAGCTTTCTTT. The encoded protein is CATSPQRYTEAFF. Looking up the rest from reference TRBV19 and TRBJ1-1 gives the full variable domain: DGGITQSPKYLFRKEGQNVTLSCEQNLNHDAMYWYRQDPGQGLRLIYYSQIVNDFQKGDIAEGYSVSREKKESFPLTVTSAQKNPTAFYLCATSPQRYTEAFFGQGTRLTVV.

This clonotype appeared a few times. The rearrangement uses TRBV27 and TRBJ2-7; perhaps TRBD2 as D (6 bases). Trimming shortened V by 5 bases and J by 0 bases, and 14 bases separated the two germline ends. This CDR3 region has 15 residues. CDR1 is MNHEY, CDR2 SMNVEV, per germline (reference sequence). As DNA, the CDR3 is TGTGCCAGCAGTCGCGGGGCTCCGGACTCCTACGAGCAGTACGTC. Translating it yields CASSRGAPDSYEQYV.

The chain recombines TRBV7-9 with TRBJ2-3, with TRBD2 matching 8 bases. The CDR3 spans 17 residues. Unmatched junction bases numbered 7, after V lost 0 bases and J lost 2 bases. The V gene's germline CDR1 is SEHNR and CDR2 FQNEAQ (reference sequence). DNA for the CDR3: TGTGCCAGCAGCTTAGCGGAGCGGGGGCCATCCACAGATACGCAGTATTTT. As protein: CASSLAERGPSTDTQYF.

This clonotype was observed a few times. The gene calls are TRBV5-4 and TRBJ2-2; possibly TRBD2 for D (5 bases). Trimming pared 3 bases from V and 1 base from J, leaving 10 bases between. The CDR3 has 15 amino acids. CDR1 and CDR2 from the germline V gene are SGHNT and YYREEE (reference sequence). The CDR3 is CASSSWTVNTGELFF. The CDR3 nucleotides are TGTGCCAGCAGCTCCTGGACTGTGAACACCGGGGAGCTGTTTTTT.

This clonotype has a handful of counts. This chain uses TRBV4-2 with TRBJ1-2; no reliable D call. Germline V CDR1 and CDR2: LGHNA, YNFKEQ. Deletions cut 3 bases from V and 6 bases from J, with 17 bases between. The CDR3 totals 15 residues. The CDR3 DNA reads TGTGCCAGCAGCCAGAGTGCCTCAGGTCCCGATGGCTACACCTTC. Translation: CASSQSASGPDGYTF.

The rearrangement uses TRBV4-3 and TRBJ2-2; tentative D call: TRBD1 (5 bases). The germline CDR1 and CDR2 sequences are LGHNA and YSLEER. This CDR3 spans 16 amino acids. V lost 0 bases and J 6 bases, leaving 14 bases between the germline ends. CDR3 nucleotide sequence: TGCGCCAGCAGCCAAGAAACCCTCGCAGGGTCCGGGGAGCTGTTTTTT. It codes for CASSQETLAGSGELFF.

V and J are TRBV4-1 and TRBJ2-3, with TRBD1 matching over 10 bases. The trim removed 0 bases at V and 4 bases at J, leaving 7 bases unmatched. The CDR3 sequence is 17 residues long. Germline V lookup: CDR1 MGHRA, CDR2 YSYEKL. CDR3 amino acids: CASSQETAGTGADTQYF. The CDR3 DNA sequence: TGCGCCAGCAGCCAAGAAACCGCCGGGACAGGGGCAGATACGCAGTATTTT.

This clonotype was seen a handful of times. The gene calls are TRBV19 and TRBJ2-2; the D is unclear. Looked up from germline, CDR1 is LNHDA and CDR2 is SQIVND (reference sequence). The CDR3 is 15 residues long. V was cut by 11 bases and J by 4 bases, with 20 bases left in between. The chain's CDR3 is CAARDGQSVTGELFF. The CDR3 DNA is TGTGCCGCCCGAGACGGGCAGTCGGTCACCGGGGAGCTGTTTTTT.

This clonotype has only a few counts. The chain links TRBV7-9 to TRBJ2-6, with 12 bases aligning to TRBD2. V gave up 2 bases and J gave up 2 bases; unmatched junction bases: 1. The CDR3 is made up of 17 amino acids. Germline V CDR1 and CDR2: SEHNR, FQNEAQ (reference sequence). The DNA for the CDR3 is TGTGCCAGCAGCTTAACTAGCGGGGGGACTGGGGCCAACGTCCTGACTTTC. Protein sequence: CASSLTSGGTGANVLTF.

This clonotype was seen a handful of times. This chain joins TRBV11-2 and TRBJ2-5; 7 bases agree with TRBD1. V shed 5 bases and J 7 bases; nucleotides not matched to a gene: 13. The germline V gene encodes CDR1 SGHAT and CDR2 FQNNGV. CDR3 length: 15 amino acids. The CDR3 DNA reads TGTGCCAGCAGCCCAAGGACAGGAGCCCTGGGGACCCAGTACTTC. Its protein is CASSPRTGALGTQYF.

CDR3 sequence (DNA): TGTGCCAGCAGTTCCAGGACAGGGTTGTTCGCAGATACGCAGTATTTT. It translates to CASSSRTGLFADTQYF. The chain has TRBV27 and TRBJ2-3; 8 positions match TRBD1. The CDR3 sequence is 16 residues long. Germline values: CDR1 MNHEY, CDR2 SMNVEV (reference sequence). The junction had 10 bases not matched to a gene; V was cut back by 4 bases and J by 4 bases.

This clonotype was picked up a small number of times. The V gene is TRBV10-2, the J gene TRBJ2-1; TRBD1 aligns across 8 bases. V gave up 7 bases and J gave up 7 bases; unmatched junction bases: 9. The CDR3 loop spans 14 amino acids. CDR1 WSHSY and CDR2 SAAADI come from the germline V gene. The CDR3 here is CASTRPGGGNEQFF. DNA of the CDR3: TGCGCCAGCACTAGACCAGGGGGCGGGAATGAGCAGTTCTTC.

This clonotype was found a few times. This sequence joins TRBV5-6 and TRBJ2-5; 8 bases line up with TRBD1. The length of the CDR3 is 14 residues. J gave up 12 bases and V 0 bases, and 10 bases lay outside the gene matches. Looked up from germline, CDR1 is SGHDT and CDR2 is YYEEEE. This chain's CDR3 is CASSLAVQGAVEYF. CDR3 coding DNA: TGTGCCAGCAGCTTGGCCGTCCAGGGGGCTGTTGAGTACTTC.

In this sample, this clonotype turned up a few times. V usage is TRBV6-1 and J usage is TRBJ2-3; no definite D call. Germline loops: CDR1 MNHNS, CDR2 SASEGT. This CDR3 region has 13 residues. The V end was cut by 5 bases, the J end by 2 bases, with 8 bases between. CDR3 protein: CASSPWATDTQYF. The CDR3 coding sequence is TGTGCCAGCAGTCCCTGGGCCACAGATACGCAGTATTTT.

This clonotype was seen more than once but under ten times. The chain joins TRBV4-1 to TRBJ1-6, with a weak D call TRBD1 (6 bases). This CDR3 is 16 amino acids long. Germline CDR1 and CDR2: MGHRA and YSYEKL. Trimming took 5 bases from V and 7 from J, leaving 18 bases between them. The CDR3 DNA sequence: TGCGCCAGCAGCTGGAGGGGGGCGACAAAGAATTCACCCCTCCACTTT. This encodes CASSWRGATKNSPLHF.

The rearrangement uses TRBV6-5 and TRBJ2-7; the match to TRBD1 covers 7 bases. CDR1 is MNHEY and CDR2 is SVGAGI in the germline V gene. There are 16 residues in the CDR3. The J segment lost 4 bases and the V segment lost 0 bases, leaving 9 bases of the junction unmatched. CDR3 residues: CASSYSVRGIMYEQYF. The CDR3 region has the DNA TGTGCCAGCAGTTACTCGGTCAGGGGGATCATGTACGAGCAGTACTTC.

In its sample, this clonotype was seen many times. The chain joins TRBV7-3 to TRBJ2-1; possibly TRBD1 for D (6 bases). The CDR3 covers 15 residues. Germline CDR1 reads SGHTA; CDR2 reads FQGTGA. V lost 1 base, J lost 0 bases, and 7 bases lay in between. CDR3 sequence: CASSLRGGSYNEQFF. CDR3 sequence (DNA): TGTGCCAGCAGCTTAAGAGGGGGCTCCTACAATGAGCAGTTCTTC.

V and J are TRBV4-1 and TRBJ1-1; TRBD1 matches at 9 bases. Germline CDR1 and CDR2: MGHRA and YSYEKL. Trimming at V came to 1 base and at J to 3 bases, leaving 9 bases not matched to a gene. This CDR3 has 17 residues. The chain's CDR3 is CASSQVTIGTGYTEAFF. The CDR3 DNA reads as TGCGCCAGCAGCCAAGTAACTATAGGGACAGGGTACACTGAAGCTTTCTTT.

This clonotype has at least ten counts. The V and J genes are TRBV11-1 and TRBJ2-3; tentatively, D is TRBD2 (5 bases). This CDR3 spans 18 amino acids. Germline CDR1 and CDR2: SGHAT and FQDESV (reference sequence). The V end lost 5 bases, the J end lost 6 bases, and 27 bases lay between the germline ends. The CDR3 here is CASSPRREDETTVDTQYF. The CDR3 region has the DNA TGTGCCAGCAGCCCCCGACGGGAAGACGAAACGACGGTGGATACGCAGTATTTT. The full variable domain, in which reference TRBV11-1 and TRBJ2-3 provide the parts outside the CDR3, is EAEVAQSPRYKITEKSQAVAFWCDPISGHATLYWYRQILGQGPELLVQFQDESVVDDSQLPKDRFSAERLKGVDSTLKIQPAELGDSAMYLCASSPRREDETTVDTQYFGPGTRLTVL.

This clonotype was detected many times. The chain has TRBV15 and TRBJ2-1, with 10 bases fitting TRBD2. Trimming at V came to 1 base and at J to 6 bases, leaving 6 bases not matched to a gene. The CDR3 length is 16 residues. Germline V gene sequence: CDR1 LNHNV, CDR2 YYDKDF (reference sequence). The CDR3 region has the DNA TGTGCCACCAGCAGAGGGGACACTAGCGGGGCCAATGAGCAGTTCTTC. Protein: CATSRGDTSGANEQFF.

This clonotype has at least ten counts. This rearrangement joins TRBV4-3 to TRBJ2-2, with D possibly matching TRBD2 (7 bases). Trimming removed 3 bases from V and 4 bases from J, with 15 bases in between. This CDR3 contains 16 residues. Germline values: CDR1 LGHNA, CDR2 YSLEER. This chain's CDR3 is CASSHRGAFPTGELFF. The CDR3 DNA reads as TGCGCCAGCAGCCACCGGGGGGCGTTCCCCACCGGGGAGCTGTTTTTT.

This clonotype was recorded at least ten times. The rearrangement uses TRBV6-5 and TRBJ1-5, with D hard to call. V lost 5 bases and J lost 1, with 6 bases in between. Germline V lookup: CDR1 MNHEY, CDR2 SVGAGI. The CDR3 spans 13 residues. The CDR3 sequence is CASSPVSNQPQHF. In DNA form, the CDR3 reads TGTGCCAGCAGTCCTGTGAGCAATCAGCCCCAGCATTTT.

The gene calls are TRBV7-2 and TRBJ2-7; D ambiguous. The CDR3 covers 12 residues. With 3 bases removed from V and 2 bases from J, the gap between germline ends came to 5 bases. Germline values: CDR1 SGHTA, CDR2 FQGNSA. Written as DNA, the CDR3 is TGTGCCAGCAGCTTGGTAGCCTACGAGCAGTACTTC. Amino acids: CASSLVAYEQYF.

This sequence joins TRBV6-5 and TRBJ2-1, with a weak D call TRBD1 (6 bases). The CDR3 extends over 15 amino acids. Trimming took off 0 bases at V and 6 bases at J, with 12 bases between the two ends. CDR1 is MNHEY, CDR2 SVGAGI, per germline. CDR3 DNA sequence: TGTGCCAGCAGTTACTCGGTTGGACAGACCAATGAGCAGTTCTTC. As protein: CASSYSVGQTNEQFF.

This clonotype was recorded many times. The chain links TRBV6-5 to TRBJ1-1, with D tentatively TRBD1 (5 bases). Trimming took 5 bases from V and 1 from J, leaving 14 bases between them. The germline CDR1 and CDR2 sequences are MNHEY and SVGAGI. CDR3 length: 15 amino acids. CDR3 loop: CASSHRQLANTEAFF. CDR3 DNA: TGTGCCAGCAGTCACAGACAGTTGGCGAACACTGAAGCTTTCTTT.

This clonotype was seen repeatedly, ten times or more. The chain carries TRBV10-2 and TRBJ1-1; D is uncertain. Germline V lookup: CDR1 WSHSY, CDR2 SAAADI. This CDR3 spans 14 amino acids. The V and J ends lost 8 bases and 0 bases respectively, with 13 bases between them. The CDR3 nucleotides are TGCGCCAGCTCTTCGGAGACCTTGAACACTGAAGCTTTCTTT. It is translated as CASSSETLNTEAFF.

This clonotype was recorded at least ten times. This rearrangement joins TRBV12-5 to TRBJ1-1; D not resolved. Between the trimmed V and J ends, which lost 2 bases and 4 bases, there was a span of 11 bases. Per germline, CDR1 LGHNT and CDR2 FRNRAP. The length of the CDR3 is 14 residues. The CDR3 nucleotides read TGTGCTAGTGGTTTGCCTGTCACGGGCACTGAAGCTTTCTTT. This codes for CASGLPVTGTEAFF.